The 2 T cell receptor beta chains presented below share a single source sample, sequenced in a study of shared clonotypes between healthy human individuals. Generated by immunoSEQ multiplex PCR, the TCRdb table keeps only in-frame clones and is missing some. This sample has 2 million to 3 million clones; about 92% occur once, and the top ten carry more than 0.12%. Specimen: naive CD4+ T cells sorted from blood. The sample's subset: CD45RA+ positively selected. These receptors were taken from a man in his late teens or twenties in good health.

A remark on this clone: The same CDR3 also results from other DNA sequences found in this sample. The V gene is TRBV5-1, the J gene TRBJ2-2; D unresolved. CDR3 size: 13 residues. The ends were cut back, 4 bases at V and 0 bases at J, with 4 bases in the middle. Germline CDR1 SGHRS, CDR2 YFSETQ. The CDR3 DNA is TGCGCCAGCAGCCGAACGAACACCGGGGAGCTGTTTTTT. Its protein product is CASSRTNTGELFF.

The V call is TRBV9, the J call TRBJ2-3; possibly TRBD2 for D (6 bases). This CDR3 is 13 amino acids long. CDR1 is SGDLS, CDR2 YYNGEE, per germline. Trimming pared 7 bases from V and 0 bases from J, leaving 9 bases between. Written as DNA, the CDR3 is TGTGCCAGCGGGGGGTTGAGCACAGATACGCAGTATTTT. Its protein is CASGGLSTDTQYF.